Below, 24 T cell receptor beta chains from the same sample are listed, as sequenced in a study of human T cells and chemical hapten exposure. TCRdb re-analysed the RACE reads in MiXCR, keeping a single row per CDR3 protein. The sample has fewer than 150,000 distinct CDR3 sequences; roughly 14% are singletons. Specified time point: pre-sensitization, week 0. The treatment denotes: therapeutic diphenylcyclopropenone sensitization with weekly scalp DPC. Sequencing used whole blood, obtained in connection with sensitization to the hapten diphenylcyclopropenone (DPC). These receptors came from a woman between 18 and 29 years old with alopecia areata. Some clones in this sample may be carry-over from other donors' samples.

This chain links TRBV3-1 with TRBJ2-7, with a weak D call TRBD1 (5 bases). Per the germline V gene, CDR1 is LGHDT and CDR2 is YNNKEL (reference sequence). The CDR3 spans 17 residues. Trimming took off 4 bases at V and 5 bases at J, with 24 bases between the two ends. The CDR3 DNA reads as TGTGCCAGCAGCCCCACCCAGGGCCCAGGAAGAGCCCACGAGCAGTACTTC. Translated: CASSPTQGPGRAHEQYF.

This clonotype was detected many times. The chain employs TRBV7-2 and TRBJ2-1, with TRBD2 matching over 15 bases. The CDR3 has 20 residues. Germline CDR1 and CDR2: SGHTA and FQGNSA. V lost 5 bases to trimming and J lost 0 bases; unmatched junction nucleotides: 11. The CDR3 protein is CASSVTGLAGGPSSYNEQFF. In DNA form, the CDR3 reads TGTGCCAGCAGCGTCACGGGACTAGCGGGGGGACCGAGCTCCTACAATGAGCAGTTCTTC. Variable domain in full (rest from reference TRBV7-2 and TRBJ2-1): GAGVSQSPSNKVTEKGKDVELRCDPISGHTALYWYRQSLGQGLEFLIYFQGNSAPDKSGLPSDRFSAERTGGSVSTLTIQRTQQEDSAVYLCASSVTGLAGGPSSYNEQFFGPGTRLTVL.

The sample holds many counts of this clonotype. CDR3 sequence reads: CASSEAGPYNSPLHF. The CDR3 nucleotides are TGTGCCAGCAGTGAAGCGGGGCCCTATAATTCACCCCTCCACTTT. The chain carries TRBV6-1 and TRBJ1-6; TRBD1 might be the D (5 bases). Germline CDR1 is MNHNS and CDR2 is SASEGT. Trimming cost V 0 bases and J 2 bases, with 5 bases left between them. The CDR3 is 15 amino acids.

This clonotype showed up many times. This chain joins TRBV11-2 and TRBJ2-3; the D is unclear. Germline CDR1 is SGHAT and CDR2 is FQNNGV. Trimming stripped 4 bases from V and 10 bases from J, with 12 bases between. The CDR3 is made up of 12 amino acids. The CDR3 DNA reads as TGTGCCAGCAGCTCCCGGCCAGGATCGCAGTATTTT. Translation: CASSSRPGSQYF.

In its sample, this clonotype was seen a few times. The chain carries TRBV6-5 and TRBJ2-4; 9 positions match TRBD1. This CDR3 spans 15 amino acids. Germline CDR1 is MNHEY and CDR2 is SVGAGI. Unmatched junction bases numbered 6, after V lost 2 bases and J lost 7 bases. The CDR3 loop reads CASSYRGTGSNIQYF. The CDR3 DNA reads TGTGCCAGCAGTTACCGCGGGACAGGGAGCAACATTCAGTACTTC.

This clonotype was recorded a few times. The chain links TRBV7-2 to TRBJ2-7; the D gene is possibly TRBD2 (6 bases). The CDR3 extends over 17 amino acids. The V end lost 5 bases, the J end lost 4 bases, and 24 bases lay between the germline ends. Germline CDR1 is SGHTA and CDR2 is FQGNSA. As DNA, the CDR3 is TGTGCCAGCAGCCACGATGGAGTTCAGGGAGGTCTATACGAGCAGTACTTC. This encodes CASSHDGVQGGLYEQYF.

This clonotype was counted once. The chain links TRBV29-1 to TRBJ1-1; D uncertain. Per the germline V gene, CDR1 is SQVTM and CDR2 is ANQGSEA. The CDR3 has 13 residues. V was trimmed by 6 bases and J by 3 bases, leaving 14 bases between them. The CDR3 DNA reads TGCAGCGTATCAATTACCCGGGACACTGAAGCTTTCTTT. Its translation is CSVSITRDTEAFF.

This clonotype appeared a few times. The DNA of the CDR3 is TGTGCCAGCAGTTGGGGGCGCAACTATGGCTACACCTTC. It is translated as CASSWGRNYGYTF. The chain uses TRBV6-6 and TRBJ1-2; D is possibly TRBD1 (6 bases). Germline CDR1 reads MNHNY; CDR2 reads SVGAGI (reference sequence). Trimming left V 4 bases short and J 2 bases short, with 8 bases between. This CDR3 is 13 amino acids long.

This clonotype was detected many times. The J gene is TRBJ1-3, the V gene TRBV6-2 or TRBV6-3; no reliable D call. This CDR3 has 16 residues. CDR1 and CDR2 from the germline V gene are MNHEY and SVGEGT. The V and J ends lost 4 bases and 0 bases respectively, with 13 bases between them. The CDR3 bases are TGTGCCAGCAGTTTACAACCGGGCCACTCTGGAAACACCATATATTTT. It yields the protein CASSLQPGHSGNTIYF.

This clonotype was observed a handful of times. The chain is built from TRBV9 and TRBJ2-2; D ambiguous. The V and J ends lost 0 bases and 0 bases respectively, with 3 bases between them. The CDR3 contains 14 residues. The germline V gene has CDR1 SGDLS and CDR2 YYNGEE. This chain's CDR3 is CASSVDANTGELFF. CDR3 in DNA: TGTGCCAGCAGCGTAGATGCGAACACCGGGGAGCTGTTTTTT.

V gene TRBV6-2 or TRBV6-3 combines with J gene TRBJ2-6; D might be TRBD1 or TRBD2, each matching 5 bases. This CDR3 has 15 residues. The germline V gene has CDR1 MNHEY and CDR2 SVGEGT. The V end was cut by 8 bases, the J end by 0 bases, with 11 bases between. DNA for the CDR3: TGTGCCAGCTACCTTGGGGGCTCTGGGGCCAACGTCCTGACTTTC. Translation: CASYLGGSGANVLTF.

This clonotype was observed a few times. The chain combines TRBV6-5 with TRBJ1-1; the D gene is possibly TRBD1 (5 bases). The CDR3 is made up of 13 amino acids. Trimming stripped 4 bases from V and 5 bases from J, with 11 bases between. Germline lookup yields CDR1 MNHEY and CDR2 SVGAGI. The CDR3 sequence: CASSFTGGTEAFF. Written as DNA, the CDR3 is TGTGCCAGCAGTTTCACCGGGGGAACTGAAGCTTTCTTT.

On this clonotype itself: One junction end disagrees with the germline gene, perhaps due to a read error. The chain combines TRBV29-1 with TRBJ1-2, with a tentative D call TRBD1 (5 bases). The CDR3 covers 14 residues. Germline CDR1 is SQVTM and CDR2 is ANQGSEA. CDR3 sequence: CSVYTGGRNYGYTF. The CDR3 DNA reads TGCAGCGTATACACCGGGGGAAGAAACTATGGTTACACCTTC.

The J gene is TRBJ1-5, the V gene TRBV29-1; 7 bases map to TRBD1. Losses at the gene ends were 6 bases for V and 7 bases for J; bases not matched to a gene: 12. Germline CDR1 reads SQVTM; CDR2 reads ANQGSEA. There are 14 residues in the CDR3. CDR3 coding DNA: TGCAGCGTGGGCGAACAGGGACAGCGGCAGCCCCAGCATTTT. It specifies CSVGEQGQRQPQHF. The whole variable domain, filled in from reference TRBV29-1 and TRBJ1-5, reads SAVISQKPSRDICQRGTSLTIQCQVDSQVTMMFWYRQQPGQSLTLIATANQGSEATYESGFVIDKFPISRPNLTFSTLTVSNMSPEDSSIYLCSVGEQGQRQPQHFGDGTRLSIL.

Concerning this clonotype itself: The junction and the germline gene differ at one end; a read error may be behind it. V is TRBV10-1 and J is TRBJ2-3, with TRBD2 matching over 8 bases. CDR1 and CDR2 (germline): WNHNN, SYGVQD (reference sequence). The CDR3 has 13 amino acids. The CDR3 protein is CASSDGGADTQYF. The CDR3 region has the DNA TGCGCCAGCAGTGACGGGGGGGCAGATACGCAGTACTTT.

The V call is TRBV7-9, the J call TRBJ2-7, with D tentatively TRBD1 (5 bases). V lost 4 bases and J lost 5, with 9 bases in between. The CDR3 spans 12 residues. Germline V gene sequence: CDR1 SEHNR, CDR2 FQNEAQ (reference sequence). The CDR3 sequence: CASSSTGDEQYF. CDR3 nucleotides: TGTGCCAGCAGCTCCACAGGCGACGAGCAGTACTTC.

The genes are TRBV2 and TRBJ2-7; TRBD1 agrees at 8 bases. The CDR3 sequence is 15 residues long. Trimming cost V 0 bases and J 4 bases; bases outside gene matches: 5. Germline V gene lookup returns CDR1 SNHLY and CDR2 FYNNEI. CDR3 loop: CASSEAPRGQYEQYF. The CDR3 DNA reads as TGTGCCAGCAGTGAAGCGCCCAGGGGGCAGTACGAGCAGTACTTC.

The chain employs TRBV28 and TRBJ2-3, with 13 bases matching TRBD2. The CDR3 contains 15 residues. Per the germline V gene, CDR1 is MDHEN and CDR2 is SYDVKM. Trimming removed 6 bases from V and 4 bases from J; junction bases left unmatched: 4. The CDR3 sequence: CASRSLAGGPDTQYF. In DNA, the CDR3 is TGTGCCAGCAGATCACTAGCGGGGGGGCCAGATACGCAGTATTTT.

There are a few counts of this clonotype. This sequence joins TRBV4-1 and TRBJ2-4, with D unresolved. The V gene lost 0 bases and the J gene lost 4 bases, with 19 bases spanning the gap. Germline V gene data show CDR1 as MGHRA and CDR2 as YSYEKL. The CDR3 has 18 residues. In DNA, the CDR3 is TGCGCCAGCAGCCAAGATTTGTCGGAACTTCTGACTAAAAACATTCAGTACTTC. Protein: CASSQDLSELLTKNIQYF.

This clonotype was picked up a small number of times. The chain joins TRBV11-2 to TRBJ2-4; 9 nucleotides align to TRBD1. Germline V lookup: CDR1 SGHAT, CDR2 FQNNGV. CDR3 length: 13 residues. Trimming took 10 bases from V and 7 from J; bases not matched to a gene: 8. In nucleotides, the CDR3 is TGTGCCACTGAGCGGGACAGGGCGAACATTCAGTACTTC. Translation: CATERDRANIQYF. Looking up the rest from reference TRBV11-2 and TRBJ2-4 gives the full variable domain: EAGVAQSPRYKIIEKRQSVAFWCNPISGHATLYWYQQILGQGPKLLIQFQNNGVVDDSQLPKDRFSAERLKGVDSTLKIQPAKLEDSAVYLCATERDRANIQYFGAGTRLSVL.

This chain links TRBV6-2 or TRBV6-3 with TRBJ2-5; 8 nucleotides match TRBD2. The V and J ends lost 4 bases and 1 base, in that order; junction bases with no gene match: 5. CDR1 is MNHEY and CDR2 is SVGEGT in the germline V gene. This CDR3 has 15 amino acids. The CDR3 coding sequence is TGTGCCAGCAGTTCCAACGGACTAGCCCAAGAGACCCAGTACTTC. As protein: CASSSNGLAQETQYF.

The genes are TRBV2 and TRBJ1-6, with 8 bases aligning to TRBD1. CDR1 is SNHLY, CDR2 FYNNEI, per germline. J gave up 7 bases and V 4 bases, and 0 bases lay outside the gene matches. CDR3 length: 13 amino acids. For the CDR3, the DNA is TGTGCCAGCAGTGGACAGGGGAATTCACCCCTCCACTTT. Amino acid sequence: CASSGQGNSPLHF.

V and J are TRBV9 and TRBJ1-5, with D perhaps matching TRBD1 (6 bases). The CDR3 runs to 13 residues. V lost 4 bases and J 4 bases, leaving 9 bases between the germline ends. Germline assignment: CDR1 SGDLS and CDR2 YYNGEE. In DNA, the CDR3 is TGTGCCAGCAGCACAGGGCCAAATCAGCCCCAGCATTTT. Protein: CASSTGPNQPQHF.

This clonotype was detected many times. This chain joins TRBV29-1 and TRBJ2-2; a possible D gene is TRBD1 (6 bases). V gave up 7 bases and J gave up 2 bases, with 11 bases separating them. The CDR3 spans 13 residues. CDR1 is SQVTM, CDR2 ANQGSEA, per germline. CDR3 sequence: CSAEGGNTGELFF. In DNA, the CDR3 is TGCAGCGCCGAAGGGGGAAACACCGGGGAGCTGTTTTTT.